This entry lists 23 T cell receptor beta chains sequenced from one sample in a study of T cells in tumors after PD-1 blockade. Measured with immunoSEQ multiplex PCR; TCRdb has only the in-frame clones, and not every one. The table records 20,000 to 25,000 clones, around four fifths of them present only once. The specimen was PBMCs, collected before anti-PD-1 treatment. Receptors were obtained from a human donor with basal cell carcinoma.

The chain is built from TRBV5-5 and TRBJ1-4; D perhaps matches TRBD1 (6 bases). Deletions cut 6 bases from V and 5 bases from J, with 17 bases between. CDR1 is SGHKS and CDR2 is YYEKEE in the germline V gene (reference sequence). This CDR3 spans 15 amino acids. The chain's CDR3 is CASTLGGGRNEKLFF. In DNA form, the CDR3 reads TGTGCCAGCACCCTCGGGGGGGGCAGGAATGAAAAACTGTTTTTT.

The chain couples TRBV27 to TRBJ2-3, with 7 bases lining up with TRBD2. Germline loops: CDR1 MNHEY, CDR2 SMNVEV (reference sequence). V lost 6 bases and J lost 8; bases outside the gene matches: 17. The length of the CDR3 is 16 residues. CDR3 sequence (DNA): TGTGCCAGCAGAGAGCCCCCCGGGACGGGAGGTTTTACGCAGTATTTT. It is translated as CASREPPGTGGFTQYF.

V usage is TRBV10-2 and J usage is TRBJ1-1; D gene ambiguous. This CDR3 contains 13 residues. Germline V gene data show CDR1 as WSHSY and CDR2 as SAAADI. V was pared by 3 bases and J by 0 bases, with 5 bases between. The CDR3 coding sequence is TGCGCCAGCAGTGACCACTTGAACACTGAAGCTTTCTTT. Translation: CASSDHLNTEAFF.

The V gene is TRBV6-1, the J gene TRBJ2-3; the match to TRBD2 covers 9 bases. The CDR3 has 16 amino acids. Germline CDR1 MNHNS, CDR2 SASEGT. V dropped 3 bases and J dropped 4; count of bases not matched to a gene: 8. DNA of the CDR3: TGTGCCAGCAGTGATGATCGCGGGAGGGCCCCAGATACGCAGTATTTT. Residues: CASSDDRGRAPDTQYF.

V usage is TRBV4-2 and J usage is TRBJ1-1; D uncertain. The germline CDR1 and CDR2 sequences are LGHNA and YNFKEQ. The CDR3 runs to 14 residues. The V gene lost 1 base and the J gene lost 4 bases, with 10 bases spanning the gap. CDR3 bases: TGTGCCAGCAGCCAAGGTTCGAGAGGCACTGAAGCTTTCTTT. Its translation is CASSQGSRGTEAFF.

This clone was picked up a small number of times. The chain employs TRBV5-5 and TRBJ2-7, with TRBD2 identical over 9 bases. The CDR3 length is 16 residues. Per germline, CDR1 SGHKS and CDR2 YYEKEE (reference sequence). Unmatched junction bases numbered 7, after V lost 0 bases and J lost 3 bases. The CDR3 protein is CASSLGGAGGLYEQYF. In DNA, the CDR3 is TGTGCCAGCAGCTTGGGCGGCGCGGGGGGGCTCTACGAGCAGTACTTC.

Concerning this clone: Other DNA sequences in the same sample also yield this CDR3. J is TRBJ2-2 and V is TRBV4-2, with 10 nucleotides matching TRBD2. Germline trimming cut 0 bases from V and 5 bases from J; bases unmatched to any gene: 6. Germline CDR1 and CDR2: LGHNA and YNFKEQ. This CDR3 is 17 amino acids long. The CDR3 nucleotides are TGTGCCAGCAGCCAAGATTGGAGCGGGGGGGTAACCGGGGAGCTGTTTTTT. Residues: CASSQDWSGGVTGELFF.

The J gene is TRBJ2-1, the V gene TRBV2; 9 nucleotides match TRBD2. With 11 bases clipped from V and 0 bases from J, the junction kept 20 bases outside the gene matches. Looked up from germline, CDR1 is SNHLY and CDR2 is FYNNEI. The CDR3 spans 19 residues. CDR3 sequence: CAPSEGGAREGSSYNEQFF. CDR3 bases: TGTGCCCCCAGTGAAGGGGGGGCGCGGGAGGGGAGCTCCTACAATGAGCAGTTCTTC.

This CDR3 reads CASSLNQWGQGNEQFF. CDR3 coding DNA: TGTGCCAGCAGCTTAAATCAGTGGGGCCAGGGGAATGAGCAGTTCTTC. The gene calls are TRBV7-9 and TRBJ2-1, with D maybe TRBD1 (6 bases). This CDR3 comprises 16 residues. Trimming removed 2 bases from V and 7 bases from J, with 18 bases in between. In germline, CDR1 is SEHNR, CDR2 FQNEAQ (reference sequence).

The chain employs TRBV10-3 and TRBJ1-2; the D gene is possibly TRBD1 (5 bases). The CDR3 is 14 amino acids. V was trimmed by 3 bases and J by 0 bases, leaving 8 bases between them. CDR1 and CDR2 (germline): ENHRY, SYGVKD. CDR3 sequence (DNA): TGTGCCATCAGTGACCTACAGGCTAACTATGGCTACACCTTC. It specifies CAISDLQANYGYTF.

Concerning this clone itself: Compared with germline, one end of the junction differs, possibly owing to a read error. The chain carries TRBV3-1 (or the pseudogene TRBV3-2) and TRBJ2-7, with TRBD1 matching over 9 bases. The CDR3 contains 13 residues. Germline-derived CDR1 and CDR2 are LGHDT and YNNKEL (reference sequence). DNA for the CDR3: TGTGCCAGCAGCCAAGAAATTTTGGGGACAGGGACTTTC. It translates to CASSQEILGTGTF.

The chain is built from TRBV5-1 and TRBJ2-7, with D unclear. From germline, CDR1 is SGHRS and CDR2 YFSETQ. The CDR3 is 14 residues long. V was shortened by 1 base and J by 0 bases, with 8 bases between the two germline ends. The CDR3 sequence is CASSLTFSSYEQYF. Written as DNA, the CDR3 is TGCGCCAGCAGCTTGACGTTTTCCTCCTACGAGCAGTACTTC.

This chain uses TRBV2 with TRBJ2-5, with D perhaps matching TRBD1 or TRBD2 (5 bases each). CDR3 length equals 15 residues. Germline CDR1 and CDR2: SNHLY and FYNNEI. Deletions cut 1 base from V and 3 bases from J, with 12 bases between. CDR3 nucleotide sequence: TGTGCCAGCAGTGAAGGGGTCAGGGACGAAGAGACCCAGTACTTC. Translated: CASSEGVRDEETQYF.

Comment on this clone: Other nucleotide sequences in the sample specify the same CDR3. The chain combines TRBV2 with TRBJ2-1; 9 bases match TRBD2. The germline V gene has CDR1 SNHLY and CDR2 FYNNEI. The CDR3 has 19 residues. V trimming: 10 bases; J trimming: 0 bases; junction bases outside the gene matches: 19. In nucleotides, the CDR3 is TGTGCCACCTGTCATGGGGGGGCGCGGGAGGGGAGCTCCTACAATGAGCAGTTCTTC. Amino acids: CATCHGGAREGSSYNEQFF. The whole variable domain, filled in from reference TRBV2 and TRBJ2-1, reads EPEVTQTPSHQVTQMGQEVILRCVPISNHLYFYWYRQILGQKVEFLVSFYNNEISEKSEIFDDQFSVERPDGSNFTLKIRSTKLEDSAMYFCATCHGGAREGSSYNEQFFGPGTRLTVL.

V usage is TRBV7-8 and J usage is TRBJ2-7, with 10 nucleotides matching TRBD1. V was pared by 5 bases and J by 4 bases, with 8 bases of the junction left unmatched. Germline V gives CDR1 SGHVS, CDR2 FQNEAQ. The CDR3 consists of 15 residues. CDR3 in amino acids: CASSRARDRGYEQYF. In DNA form, the CDR3 reads TGTGCCAGCAGCCGAGCCCGGGACAGGGGTTACGAGCAGTACTTC.

This rearrangement joins TRBV7-2 to TRBJ2-7; the D gene is possibly TRBD1 (5 bases). Germline CDR1 SGHTA, CDR2 FQGNSA. V lost 5 bases to trimming and J lost 2 bases, with 10 bases between them. The CDR3 runs to 13 residues. The CDR3 sequence is CASSNSGTYEQYF. CDR3 coding DNA: TGTGCCAGCAGCAACTCAGGGACCTACGAGCAGTACTTC.

The chain is built from TRBV6-6 and TRBJ2-2; no reliable D call. This CDR3 is built from 15 residues. Germline CDR1 and CDR2: MNHNY and SVGAGI (reference sequence). V dropped 5 bases and J dropped 8 bases, with 18 bases sitting between them. The CDR3: CASSPPRQLRGELFF. CDR3 coding DNA: TGTGCCAGCAGTCCCCCGCGACAACTTAGGGGGGAGCTGTTTTTT.

The chain combines TRBV10-3 with TRBJ2-2; 13 bases are a match to TRBD2. The CDR3 runs to 15 residues. With 10 bases clipped from V and 5 bases from J, the junction kept 7 bases outside the gene matches. Germline V gene lookup returns CDR1 ENHRY and CDR2 SYGVKD. CDR3 coding DNA: TGTGCCACGGGGACTAGCGGGGAAGGGACCGGGGAGCTGTTTTTT. Its protein product is CATGTSGEGTGELFF.

The V call is TRBV28, the J call TRBJ2-1; 10 bases align to TRBD2. V gave up 5 bases and J gave up 8 bases; unmatched junction bases: 12. This CDR3 contains 16 residues. CDR1 is MDHEN and CDR2 is SYDVKM in the germline V gene. Here the CDR3 reads CASSEQTLAGIYEQFF. Here the CDR3 DNA reads TGTGCCAGCAGTGAACAAACACTAGCGGGAATCTATGAGCAGTTCTTC.

Comment on this clone: One junction end disagrees with the germline gene, perhaps due to a read error. The J gene is TRBJ2-5, the V gene TRBV5-1; 10 bases agree with TRBD1. The germline gives CDR1 SGHRS, CDR2 YFSETQ. CDR3 length equals 14 residues. CDR3 amino acids: CASRLGTGAETQYF. For the CDR3, the DNA is TGCGCCAGCAGGTTGGGGACAGGGGCTGAGACCCAGTACTTC. Full variable domain (rest looked up from reference TRBV5-1 and TRBJ2-5): KAGVTQTPRYLIKTRGQQVTLSCSPISGHRSVSWYQQTPGQGLQFLFEYFSETQRNKGNFPGRFSGRQFSNSRSEMNVSTLELGDSALYLCASRLGTGAETQYFGPGTRLLVL.

As to this clone: The identical CDR3 is also encoded by other nucleotide sequences in the sample. The V gene is TRBV2, the J gene TRBJ2-1; 8 bases agree with TRBD2. Germline V gives CDR1 SNHLY, CDR2 FYNNEI. Trimming removed 10 bases from V and 0 bases from J; junction bases left unmatched: 20. The CDR3 is 19 amino acids. The CDR3 region is CATCYGGAGAGSSYNEQFF. The CDR3 DNA reads as TGTGCCACCTGTTACGGGGGGGCGGGGGCGGGGAGCTCCTACAATGAGCAGTTCTTC.

This clone was seen a single time. CDR3 loop: CASFDRADGELFF. CDR3 in DNA: TGTGCCAGCTTCGACAGGGCGGACGGGGAGCTGTTTTTT. The rearrangement links TRBV3-1 (or the pseudogene TRBV3-2) to TRBJ2-2; TRBD1 matches 7 bases. Germline-derived CDR1 and CDR2 are LGHDT and YNNKEL (reference sequence). The V and J ends lost 8 bases and 7 bases, in that order; junction bases with no gene match: 7. CDR3 length: 13 residues.

The chain links TRBV7-2 to TRBJ2-6; D is uncertain. Trimming took off 5 bases at V and 1 base at J, with 9 bases between the two ends. CDR1 is SGHTA, CDR2 FQGNSA, per germline. CDR3 length equals 15 residues. The CDR3 loop reads CASSLASSGANVLTF. Here the CDR3 DNA reads TGTGCCAGCAGCCTCGCTAGTTCTGGGGCCAACGTCCTGACTTTC.